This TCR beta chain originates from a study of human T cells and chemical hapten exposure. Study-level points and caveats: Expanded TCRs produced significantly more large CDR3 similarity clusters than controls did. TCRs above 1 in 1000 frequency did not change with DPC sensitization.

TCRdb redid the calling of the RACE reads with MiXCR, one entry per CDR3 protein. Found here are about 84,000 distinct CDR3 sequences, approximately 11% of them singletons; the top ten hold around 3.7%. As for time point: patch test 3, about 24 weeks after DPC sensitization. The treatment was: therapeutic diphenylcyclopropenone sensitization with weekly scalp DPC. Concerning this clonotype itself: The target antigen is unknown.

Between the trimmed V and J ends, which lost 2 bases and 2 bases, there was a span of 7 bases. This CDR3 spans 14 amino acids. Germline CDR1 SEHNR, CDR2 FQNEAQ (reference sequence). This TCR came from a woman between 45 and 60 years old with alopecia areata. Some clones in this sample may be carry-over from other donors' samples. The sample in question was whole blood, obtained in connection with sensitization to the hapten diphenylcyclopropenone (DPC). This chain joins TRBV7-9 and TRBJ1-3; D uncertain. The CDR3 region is CASSLMLPGNTIYF. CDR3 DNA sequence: TGTGCCAGCAGCTTAATGCTCCCTGGAAACACCATATATTTT.